This T cell receptor beta chain emerged from a study of T cell responses to AZD1222 COVID-19 vaccine. Method: immunoSEQ multiplex PCR; TCRdb's copy keeps in-frame clones and lacks some. The table includes around 150,000 clones, 80% to 95% detected once. This clone occurred once. Here the sequenced sample was peripheral blood, taken 28 days after the second AZD1222 dose. The TCR comes from an adult who received the AZD1222 COVID-19 vaccine.

CDR3 DNA sequence: TGTGCCAGCAGCCCACCGGGCCTCCCGTACGAGCAGTACTTC. Its translation: CASSPPGLPYEQYF. V gene TRBV4-2 combines with J gene TRBJ2-7; D unclear. Trimming removed 4 bases from V and 4 bases from J, with 14 bases in between. Germline V gives CDR1 LGHNA, CDR2 YNFKEQ. The CDR3 runs 14 residues.